A single sample gave rise to the 13 T cell receptor beta chains below, sequenced in a study of blood T cells in healthy people across ages. A sample-barcoded 5' primer and a J-beta primer mix were used in a second PCR of about 7 to 12 cycles. TCRdb redid the calling of the 5' RACE reads with MiXCR, one entry per CDR3 protein. The sample holds some 1.5 million distinct CDR3 sequences, 28% seen once. Sample: blood. The receptors stem from a woman aged 25 to 45 in good health.

The V gene is TRBV30, the J gene TRBJ2-1; 8 nucleotides agree with TRBD2. J was trimmed by 6 bases and V by 1 base; bases with no gene match: 5. Looked up from germline, CDR1 is GTSNPN and CDR2 is SVGIG (reference sequence). The CDR3 has 14 amino acids. CDR3 nucleotide sequence: TGTGCCTGGAGTGAAGGTAGCGGGGCCAATGAGCAGTTCTTC. It specifies CAWSEGSGANEQFF.

The chain uses TRBV7-2 and TRBJ2-5, with unresolved D. Looked up from germline, CDR1 is SGHTA and CDR2 is FQGNSA. The CDR3 runs to 15 residues. Trimming pared 1 base from V and 5 bases from J, leaving 14 bases between. CDR3 sequence: CASSLVSLVGETQYF. CDR3 in DNA: TGTGCCAGCAGCTTAGTGTCGTTGGTCGGGGAGACCCAGTACTTC.

The rearrangement joins TRBV7-2 to TRBJ1-5; TRBD1 is a possible D gene (6 bases). Germline lookup yields CDR1 SGHTA and CDR2 FQGNSA. V was pared by 1 base and J by 2 bases, with 15 bases between. The CDR3 loop spans 17 amino acids. CDR3 in amino acids: CASSLEGAGAGNQPQHF. CDR3 nucleotides: TGTGCCAGCAGCTTAGAAGGGGCGGGGGCGGGCAATCAGCCCCAGCATTTT.

The sample holds a few counts of this clonotype. V and J are TRBV9 and TRBJ1-1; weak D call: TRBD1 (5 bases). Per the germline V gene, CDR1 is SGDLS and CDR2 is YYNGEE. The CDR3 runs to 14 residues. V was shortened by 3 bases and J by 8 bases, with 17 bases between the two germline ends. As DNA, the CDR3 is TGTGCCAGCAGCGAAAACCCCCAGGGTTCCGAAGCTTTCTTT. Amino acid sequence: CASSENPQGSEAFF.

This clonotype was picked up many times. The gene calls are TRBV9 and TRBJ2-1; TRBD1 matches 7 bases. V lost 0 bases and J lost 4; bases outside the gene matches: 4. The CDR3 contains 15 residues. Germline V CDR1 and CDR2: SGDLS, YYNGEE. This CDR3 reads CASSVVGTAYNEQFF. Here the CDR3 DNA reads TGTGCCAGCAGCGTAGTGGGGACAGCATACAATGAGCAGTTCTTC.

This rearrangement joins TRBV7-2 to TRBJ1-2; 8 nucleotides agree with TRBD1. This CDR3 spans 13 amino acids. From germline, CDR1 is SGHTA and CDR2 FQGNSA. Trimming removed 5 bases from V and 6 bases from J; junction bases left unmatched: 5. CDR3 residues: CASSLRGPDGYTF. CDR3 DNA sequence: TGTGCCAGCAGCCTCAGGGGGCCGGATGGCTACACCTTC.

Comments on this clonotype: An end of the junction does not agree with germline; a read error may underlie this. The V call is TRBV20-1, the J call TRBJ1-4, with D possibly matching TRBD1 (6 bases). The CDR3 runs to 16 residues. Germline V lookup: CDR1 DFQATT, CDR2 SNEGSKA (reference sequence). CDR3 DNA: TGCAGTGCTAGAGATCCGGGGGGCAGAACTAATGAAAACCTGTTTTTT. Translated: CSARDPGGRTNENLFF.

The chain has TRBV2 and TRBJ2-2; no definite D call. The CDR3 has 15 amino acids. Germline CDR1 is SNHLY and CDR2 is FYNNEI. Trimming left V 4 bases short and J 3 bases short, with 12 bases between. CDR3 coding DNA: TGTGCCAGCAGTGTTTTTTCGTCGGACACCGGGGAGCTGTTTTTT. Protein: CASSVFSSDTGELFF. The entire variable domain, with the rest obtained from reference TRBV2 and TRBJ2-2, is as follows: EPEVTQTPSHQVTQMGQEVILRCVPISNHLYFYWYRQILGQKVEFLVSFYNNEISEKSEIFDDQFSVERPDGSNFTLKIRSTKLEDSAMYFCASSVFSSDTGELFFGEGSRLTVL.

The CDR3 DNA follows: TGCAGTGCTACCGCGGGGCCGACGCAGTTTGGGACCCAGTACTTC. Its protein is CSATAGPTQFGTQYF. The genes are TRBV20-1 and TRBJ2-5, with D possibly matching TRBD2 (6 bases). The germline V gene has CDR1 DFQATT and CDR2 SNEGSKA (reference sequence). V was shortened by 4 bases and J by 7 bases, with 22 bases between the two germline ends. The CDR3 totals 15 residues.

The chain couples TRBV29-1 to TRBJ1-1, with D hard to call. Germline-derived CDR1 and CDR2 are SQVTM and ANQGSEA. Trimming removed 4 bases at V and 7 bases at J, with 7 bases between. This CDR3 comprises 10 residues. Here the CDR3 reads CSVGSIEAFF. In DNA form, the CDR3 reads TGCAGCGTTGGCAGTATTGAAGCTTTCTTT.

The chain has TRBV6-1 and TRBJ1-1; 7 bases align to TRBD1. The CDR3 runs to 14 residues. The trim removed 2 bases at V and 1 base at J, leaving 1 base unmatched. In germline, CDR1 is MNHNS, CDR2 SASEGT. CDR3 residues: CASSERGPNTEAFF. The CDR3 nucleotides are TGTGCCAGCAGTGAAAGGGGGCCGAACACTGAAGCTTTCTTT.

There are many counts of this clonotype. V gene TRBV20-1 combines with J gene TRBJ2-5, with 14 bases identical to TRBD2. Germline V gene data show CDR1 as DFQATT and CDR2 as SNEGSKA (reference sequence). The CDR3 is 14 residues long. V lost 6 bases and J lost 3; bases outside the gene matches: 3. This chain's CDR3 is CSASGLAGEETQYF. CDR3 bases: TGCAGTGCCTCGGGACTAGCGGGAGAAGAGACCCAGTACTTC.

This clonotype came up many times. The chain is built from TRBV5-6 and TRBJ1-2; 7 nucleotides match TRBD1. CDR1 is SGHDT, CDR2 YYEEEE, per germline. Trimming removed 4 bases from V and 0 bases from J; junction bases left unmatched: 6. This CDR3 is 15 amino acids long. CDR3 protein: CASSDGTVPNYGYTF. The DNA for the CDR3 is TGTGCCAGCAGCGACGGGACAGTACCTAACTATGGCTACACCTTC.